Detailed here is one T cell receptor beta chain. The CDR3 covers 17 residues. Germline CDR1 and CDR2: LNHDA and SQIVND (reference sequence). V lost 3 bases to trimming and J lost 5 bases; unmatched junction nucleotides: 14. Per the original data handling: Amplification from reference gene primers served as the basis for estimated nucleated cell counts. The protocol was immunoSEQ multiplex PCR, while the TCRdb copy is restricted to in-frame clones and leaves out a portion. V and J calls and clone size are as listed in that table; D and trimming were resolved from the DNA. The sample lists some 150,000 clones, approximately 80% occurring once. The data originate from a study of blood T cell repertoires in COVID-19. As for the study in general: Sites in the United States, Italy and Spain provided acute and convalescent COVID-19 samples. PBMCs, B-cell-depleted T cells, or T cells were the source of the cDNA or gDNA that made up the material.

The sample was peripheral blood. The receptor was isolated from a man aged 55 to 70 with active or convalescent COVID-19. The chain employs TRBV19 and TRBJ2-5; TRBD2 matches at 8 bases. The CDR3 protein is CASSIGSGGPWGETQYF. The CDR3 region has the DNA TGTGCCAGTAGTATCGGGTCGGGAGGGCCTTGGGGGGAGACCCAGTACTTC.